Each of the 12 T cell receptor beta chains below was sequenced from the same sample in a study of blood T cell repertoires in COVID-19. Produced via immunoSEQ multiplex PCR; TCRdb's table is partial and in-frame only. Of fewer than 50,000 clones in the sample, 85% to 90% were seen once. Sample: peripheral blood. Receptor source: a man between 45 and 60 years old with active COVID-19.

The chain carries TRBV7-2 and TRBJ2-3; D perhaps matches TRBD2 (6 bases). This CDR3 is 15 amino acids long. V lost 2 bases to trimming and J lost 2 bases, with 11 bases between them. CDR1 SGHTA and CDR2 FQGNSA come from the germline V gene. In DNA, the CDR3 is TGTGCCAGCAGCTTACATAGGCGGGACACAGATACGCAGTATTTT. It encodes CASSLHRRDTDTQYF.

The chain links TRBV23-1 to TRBJ2-3; D not certain. TRBV23-1 is flagged as an ORF with uncertain function. This CDR3 spans 13 amino acids. Trimming took 3 bases from V and 4 from J, leaving 8 bases between them. This chain's CDR3 is CASSQARADTQYF. The CDR3 nucleotides read TGCGCCAGCAGTCAGGCTCGGGCAGATACGCAGTATTTT.

The chain has TRBV5-6 and TRBJ2-5; D perhaps matches TRBD2 (6 bases). The CDR3 spans 14 residues. Trimming pared 4 bases from V and 2 bases from J, leaving 12 bases between. CDR1 is SGHDT and CDR2 is YYEEEE in the germline V gene. In nucleotides, the CDR3 is TGTGCCAGCAGCGCCGCGGGGCAGCAAGAGACCCAGTACTTC. Its protein is CASSAAGQQETQYF.

A single count supports this clone. This chain connects TRBV6-5 to TRBJ1-2; maybe TRBD1 (6 bases). V dropped 2 bases and J dropped 0 bases, with 10 bases sitting between them. This CDR3 is 15 amino acids long. Germline CDR1 reads MNHEY; CDR2 reads SVGAGI. This CDR3 is CASSYGTPSNYGYTF. CDR3 coding DNA: TGTGCCAGCAGTTACGGGACACCCTCTAACTATGGCTACACCTTC.

The V and J genes are TRBV4-2 and TRBJ2-5; the D gene is possibly TRBD1 (6 bases). CDR3 size: 16 residues. The germline V gene has CDR1 LGHNA and CDR2 YNFKEQ. Trimming shortened V by 0 bases and J by 5 bases, and 16 bases separated the two germline ends. The CDR3: CASSQDLIQGRETQYF. The CDR3 coding sequence is TGTGCCAGCAGCCAAGATTTAATCCAGGGGCGGGAGACCCAGTACTTC.

CDR3 nucleotide sequence: TGTGCCAGCAGCGTAGGTAATACAGGTGAAAACATTCAGTACTTC. It yields the protein CASSVGNTGENIQYF. This rearrangement joins TRBV9 to TRBJ2-4, with D tentatively TRBD1 (5 bases). Trimming took off 0 bases at V and 5 bases at J, with 12 bases between the two ends. Germline V gene sequence: CDR1 SGDLS, CDR2 YYNGEE. The CDR3 extends over 15 amino acids.

Notes on this clone: The sample contains more than one DNA sequence encoding this CDR3. This chain links TRBV9 with TRBJ2-7; 14 bases are a match to TRBD2. V was pared by 2 bases and J by 2 bases, with 0 bases of the junction left unmatched. Germline CDR1 is SGDLS and CDR2 is YYNGEE. This CDR3 has 15 residues. The CDR3 loop is CASSVGLAGAYEQYF. The DNA of the CDR3 is TGTGCCAGCAGCGTGGGACTAGCGGGAGCCTACGAGCAGTACTTC.

This clone has only one observation. The chain has TRBV7-2 and TRBJ1-1; 7 nucleotides align to TRBD1. The V gene's germline CDR1 is SGHTA and CDR2 FQGNSA. The CDR3 consists of 16 residues. The trim removed 1 base at V and 5 bases at J, leaving 10 bases unmatched. The CDR3 DNA is TGTGCCAGCAGCTTAGAGGGGGCCTCCCGGGGAACTGAAGCTTTCTTT. It encodes CASSLEGASRGTEAFF.

This clone was seen just once. The chain couples TRBV5-4 to TRBJ2-7; possible D gene TRBD2, 5 bases. Germline lookup yields CDR1 SGHNT and CDR2 YYREEE (reference sequence). This CDR3 has 15 residues. V gave up 4 bases and J gave up 1 base, with 15 bases separating them. CDR3 sequence (DNA): TGTGCCAGCAGCGGAGGTATAGAGGGATCCTACGAGCAGTACTTC. Translated: CASSGGIEGSYEQYF.

The chain recombines TRBV20-1 with TRBJ2-3; no reliable D call. This CDR3 contains 11 residues. Trimming removed 2 bases at V and 6 bases at J, with 6 bases between. Germline CDR1 and CDR2: DFQATT and SNEGSKA (reference sequence). The CDR3 DNA follows: TGCAGTGCTAGACCCAGGGATACGCAGTATTTT. It codes for CSARPRDTQYF.

This sequence joins TRBV28 and TRBJ1-5; TRBD1 aligns across 10 bases. Per the germline V gene, CDR1 is MDHEN and CDR2 is SYDVKM. CDR3 length: 16 residues. J lost 9 bases, V lost 4 bases, and 12 bases had no gene match. The CDR3 nucleotides are TGTGCCAGCAGTTACCCTCGGGACAGGGGCCTGCGGCCCCAGCATTTT. Protein sequence: CASSYPRDRGLRPQHF.

CDR3 in amino acids: CASSPTAGSYEQYF. The CDR3 nucleotides read TGTGCCAGCAGTCCCACCGCAGGCTCCTACGAGCAGTACTTC. V and J are TRBV28 and TRBJ2-7, with no clear D. CDR1 and CDR2 (germline): MDHEN, SYDVKM. The V end was cut by 5 bases, the J end by 0 bases, with 11 bases between. The CDR3 has 14 amino acids. Full variable domain (remainder filled in from reference TRBV28 and TRBJ2-7): DVKVTQSSRYLVKRTGEKVFLECVQDMDHENMFWYRQDPGLGLRLIYFSYDVKMKEKGDIPEGYSVSREKKERFSLILESASTNQTSMYLCASSPTAGSYEQYFGPGTRLTVT.